Listed below are T cell receptor beta chains from one sample, sequenced in a study of STAT5B mutations in CD4+ large granular lymphocyte leukemia. Libraries were prepared by immunoSEQ multiplex PCR; TCRdb keeps only in-frame clonotypes and omits some of them. The data show about 21,000 clones, around 75% seen once. The sequenced sample was CD4+ T cells from blood buffy coats. These receptors came from a human donor in good health. Both conserved end residues are part of each CDR3. The order of the fields is J gene, V gene, CDR3 protein.

j_gene: TRBJ1-5
v_gene: TRBV19
CDR3aa: CASSILSRGNNQPQHF

j_gene: TRBJ2-3
v_gene: TRBV29-1
CDR3aa: CSANGAAGDTDTQYF

j_gene: TRBJ2-2
v_gene: TRBV19
CDR3aa: CASRGGAAGELFF

j_gene: TRBJ1-1
v_gene: TRBV19
CDR3aa: CASSPRGGEAFF

j_gene: TRBJ1-3
v_gene: TRBV9
CDR3aa: CASSPRTDSSGNTIYF

j_gene: TRBJ2-3
v_gene: TRBV7-7
CDR3aa: CASSPMIGFGAGGDANTDTQYF

j_gene: TRBJ2-1
v_gene: TRBV5-5
CDR3aa: CASSFQTGTRLADNEQFF

j_gene: TRBJ1-2
v_gene: TRBV19
CDR3aa: CASSVDSLIVGGYTF

j_gene: TRBJ2-7
v_gene: TRBV11-3
CDR3aa: CASSLGESTTYEQYF

j_gene: TRBJ1-1
v_gene: TRBV5-6
CDR3aa: CASSSYGGNTEAFF

j_gene: TRBJ2-5
v_gene: TRBV5-1
CDR3aa: CASSLGTSGKETQYF

j_gene: TRBJ1-6
v_gene: TRBV6-5
CDR3aa: CASRGDPINNSPLHF

j_gene: TRBJ2-1
v_gene: TRBV5-1
CDR3aa: CASSVLAGGNNEQFF

j_gene: TRBJ1-4
v_gene: TRBV29-1
CDR3aa: CSVGAEQGGEKLFF

j_gene: TRBJ2-5
v_gene: TRBV4-1
CDR3aa: CASSQGVERLAAMETQYF

j_gene: TRBJ2-1
v_gene: TRBV5-5
CDR3aa: CASSAPGLAGVNEQFF

j_gene: TRBJ1-5
v_gene: TRBV6-1
CDR3aa: CASSEAGIANQPQHF

j_gene: TRBJ2-3
v_gene: TRBV11-2
CDR3aa: CASSLETGYTDTQYF

j_gene: TRBJ2-7
v_gene: TRBV19
CDR3aa: CASRGGPSEQYF

j_gene: TRBJ1-1
v_gene: TRBV5-4
CDR3aa: CASSLGSSKLTEAFF

j_gene: TRBJ2-3
v_gene: TRBV7-2
CDR3aa: CASSLKLRVPDTQYF

j_gene: TRBJ1-4
v_gene: TRBV25-1
CDR3aa: CASTGTQGLANEKLFF

j_gene: TRBJ2-5
v_gene: TRBV11-2
CDR3aa: CASSLVRETQYF

j_gene: TRBJ2-1
v_gene: TRBV2
CDR3aa: CASSERAEQFF

j_gene: TRBJ1-2
v_gene: TRBV7-2
CDR3aa: CASSTQGGGYTF

j_gene: TRBJ1-2
v_gene: TRBV5-5
CDR3aa: CASTLVLDGYTF

j_gene: TRBJ2-5
v_gene: TRBV7-2
CDR3aa: CASTQTGGAETQYF

j_gene: TRBJ1-2
v_gene: TRBV9
CDR3aa: CASSVITGSNYGYTF

j_gene: TRBJ1-2
v_gene: TRBV28
CDR3aa: CASSLSGPGYYGYTF

j_gene: TRBJ2-7
v_gene: TRBV29-1
CDR3aa: CSVEPGPTRYEQYF

j_gene: TRBJ2-7
v_gene: TRBV7-2
CDR3aa: CASSLMGGSYEQYF

j_gene: TRBJ1-4
v_gene: TRBV5-6
CDR3aa: CASSLRREDEKLFF

j_gene: TRBJ2-1
v_gene: TRBV19
CDR3aa: CASNAGGRGGGQQRFF

j_gene: TRBJ2-7
v_gene: TRBV28
CDR3aa: CASSPGGFAREGFYEQYF

j_gene: TRBJ1-4
v_gene: TRBV29-1
CDR3aa: CSVRGTGGDEKLFF

j_gene: TRBJ1-2
v_gene: TRBV5-6
CDR3aa: CASSSDMNGYTF

j_gene: TRBJ2-7
v_gene: TRBV5-1
CDR3aa: CASSLAGGQVYEQYF

j_gene: TRBJ1-1
v_gene: TRBV5-4
CDR3aa: CASSLGGMNTEAFF

j_gene: TRBJ1-6
v_gene: TRBV9
CDR3aa: CASSNRDRGSPLHF

j_gene: TRBJ2-1
v_gene: TRBV19
CDR3aa: CASSISVAGGSDEQFF

j_gene: TRBJ2-1
v_gene: TRBV15
CDR3aa: CATSRRVDNEQFF

j_gene: TRBJ2-1
v_gene: TRBV10-3
CDR3aa: CAISPTSMGQFF

j_gene: TRBJ1-5
v_gene: TRBV5-1
CDR3aa: CASSLGGSPQPQHF

j_gene: TRBJ2-6
v_gene: TRBV27
CDR3aa: CASSSLRSGANVLTF

j_gene: TRBJ2-4
v_gene: TRBV10-2
CDR3aa: CASTSGLVKNIQYF

j_gene: TRBJ2-3
v_gene: TRBV7-2
CDR3aa: CASRSGVRGTDTQYF

j_gene: .
v_gene: TRBV4-3
CDR3aa: CASSQGPGGGYEQYF

j_gene: TRBJ2-1
v_gene: TRBV7-8
CDR3aa: CASSFKHEQFF

j_gene: TRBJ2-7
v_gene: TRBV5-4
CDR3aa: CASRGPFTYEQYF